These 18 T cell receptor beta chains came from one sample sequenced in a study of PD-1 blockade in classical Hodgkin lymphoma (TCRdb year 2020). Libraries came from the immunoSEQ multiplex PCR assay. The source is immuneACCESS, and TCRdb retained only in-frame sequences with V and J called. Part of the clones is not carried over; for the studies checked, unresolved V genes explain less than half of this, and the remainder is unexplained. For this sample the table gives approximately 70,000 clones, of which approximately 94% were detected only once. The ten largest make up 7.5% to 9.5% of the sample. Read against the paper, the sample's time point label means: cycle 1 day 1 (C1D1), immediately before nivolumab initiation. Every trial patient had relapsed after autologous stem cell transplantation, and cohorts A, B and C differed in prior brentuximab vedotin exposure. Specimen: peripheral blood mononuclear cells (PBMCs), collected at baseline. All receptors come from a human donor with classical Hodgkin lymphoma.

The chain recombines TRBV9 with TRBJ2-5; 10 bases align to TRBD2. The CDR3 totals 16 residues. CDR1 and CDR2 from the germline V gene are SGDLS and YYNGEE. V lost 3 bases to trimming and J lost 2 bases; unmatched junction nucleotides: 7. The CDR3 DNA reads TGTGCCAGCAGCGCCCCTAGCGGGGGCCTTCAAGAGACCCAGTACTTC. The encoded protein is CASSAPSGGLQETQYF.

The genes are TRBV6-6 and TRBJ1-4; D is perhaps TRBD1 (6 bases). V lost 6 bases, J lost 6 bases, and 20 bases lay in between. Germline CDR1 MNHNY, CDR2 SVGAGI (reference sequence). This CDR3 contains 16 residues. CDR3 in DNA: TGTGCCAGCAGACGCACGGTAGGGGGGCATGATGAAAAACTGTTTTTT. Translated, it gives CASRRTVGGHDEKLFF.

The V call is TRBV19, the J call TRBJ1-1; the D is unclear. CDR1 is LNHDA and CDR2 is SQIVND in the germline V gene (reference sequence). This CDR3 region has 11 residues. Trimming left V 7 bases short and J 10 bases short, with 13 bases between. The chain's CDR3 is CASMNGIRAFF. Here the CDR3 DNA reads TGTGCCAGTATGAATGGGATTAGAGCTTTCTTT.

The chain has TRBV28 and TRBJ2-7; TRBD1 matches 7 bases. Germline V gives CDR1 MDHEN, CDR2 SYDVKM. V was clipped by 5 bases and J by 2 bases; unmatched bases: 6. This CDR3 has 14 residues. The CDR3 DNA is TGTGCCAGCAGTCCCGGGACAGTCACCTACGAGCAGTACTTC. This translates into CASSPGTVTYEQYF.

The chain employs TRBV7-6 and TRBJ2-7; 7 bases line up with TRBD1. The CDR3 length is 14 residues. J lost 7 bases, V lost 5 bases, and 11 bases had no gene match. Germline V gene sequence: CDR1 SGHVS, CDR2 FNYEAQ. The CDR3 region has the DNA TGTGCCAGCAGCCCCCGACAGGGTCTTCGGGAGCAGTACTTC. Translated, it gives CASSPRQGLREQYF.

This chain links TRBV28 with TRBJ2-3; D gene ambiguous. V lost 3 bases to trimming and J lost 2 bases, with 6 bases between them. Germline CDR1 and CDR2: MDHEN and SYDVKM. The CDR3 has 13 residues. CDR3 amino acids: CASSFRPTDTQYF. In DNA form, the CDR3 reads TGTGCCAGCAGTTTTCGGCCCACAGATACGCAGTATTTT.

The chain joins TRBV19 to TRBJ2-7; maybe TRBD1 (7 bases). Looked up from germline, CDR1 is LNHDA and CDR2 is SQIVND (reference sequence). The CDR3 extends over 18 amino acids. V lost 1 base, J lost 6 bases, and 25 bases lay in between. The CDR3, as DNA: TGTGCCAGTAGTATAGTGGGGACAGCGAGCGGCGGAGGGACCGAGCAGTACTTC. It codes for CASSIVGTASGGGTEQYF. The full variable domain, rest sourced from reference TRBV19 and TRBJ2-7, is DGGITQSPKYLFRKEGQNVTLSCEQNLNHDAMYWYRQDPGQGLRLIYYSQIVNDFQKGDIAEGYSVSREKKESFPLTVTSAQKNPTAFYLCASSIVGTASGGGTEQYFGPGTRLTVT.

This chain links TRBV5-1 with TRBJ2-7; D may be TRBD1 or TRBD2 (5 bases each). V gave up 4 bases and J gave up 0 bases, with 17 bases separating them. CDR1 SGHRS and CDR2 YFSETQ come from the germline V gene. The CDR3 totals 16 residues. CDR3 coding DNA: TGCGCCAGCAGCCCCACCACGGGGCAGAGCTCCTACGAGCAGTACTTC. Residues: CASSPTTGQSSYEQYF.

The V and J genes are TRBV7-2 and TRBJ2-1, with 10 bases matching TRBD2. V was pared by 4 bases and J by 5 bases, with 17 bases of the junction left unmatched. Germline values: CDR1 SGHTA, CDR2 FQGNSA. The CDR3 has 19 residues. CDR3 DNA: TGTGCCAGCAGCTCCAACACGATTGACCTAGCGGGAGTCAACAATGAGCAGTTCTTC. It translates to CASSSNTIDLAGVNNEQFF.

This clone was seen a few times. Other nucleotide sequences in the sample specify the same CDR3. The V call is TRBV30, the J call TRBJ2-3; D unresolved. V was clipped by 4 bases and J by 4 bases, with 6 bases between them. This CDR3 spans 11 amino acids. Germline CDR1 GTSNPN, CDR2 SVGIG (reference sequence). CDR3 bases: TGTGCCTGGAAATCCGCAGATACGCAGTATTTT. Its protein is CAWKSADTQYF.

The chain employs TRBV4-2 and TRBJ2-2; D remains ambiguous. V lost 3 bases, J lost 0 bases, and 14 bases lay in between. CDR1 is LGHNA, CDR2 YNFKEQ, per germline. This CDR3 region has 17 residues. The CDR3 loop is CASSHLQVSANTGELFF. In DNA form, the CDR3 reads TGTGCCAGCAGCCACCTCCAGGTCTCCGCGAACACCGGGGAGCTGTTTTTT.

V is TRBV9 and J is TRBJ1-5, with D hard to call. Between the trimmed V and J ends, which lost 0 bases and 4 bases, there was a span of 2 bases. Germline lookup yields CDR1 SGDLS and CDR2 YYNGEE. The CDR3 has 12 amino acids. In nucleotides, the CDR3 is TGTGCCAGCAGCGTAGGGAATCAGCCCCAGCATTTT. This codes for CASSVGNQPQHF.

The chain combines TRBV9 with TRBJ2-5; the D is unclear. V gave up 1 base and J gave up 5 bases, with 15 bases separating them. Germline loops: CDR1 SGDLS, CDR2 YYNGEE. The CDR3 loop spans 15 amino acids. CDR3: CASSVRAPPSETQYF. The DNA for the CDR3 is TGTGCCAGCAGCGTACGAGCTCCCCCAAGTGAGACCCAGTACTTC.

The chain employs TRBV28 and TRBJ1-5; 9 positions match TRBD1. Germline CDR1 is MDHEN and CDR2 is SYDVKM. The CDR3 runs to 13 residues. The CDR3 DNA reads as TGTGCAAGGGACAGGGTTGGCAATCAGCCCCAGCATTTT. Translated: CARDRVGNQPQHF.

The gene calls are TRBV2 and TRBJ1-4, with a possible D match to TRBD1 (6 bases). Germline assignment: CDR1 SNHLY and CDR2 FYNNEI. The V end was cut by 2 bases, the J end by 8 bases, with 15 bases between. This CDR3 is 15 amino acids long. CDR3 loop: CASSERGPLWEKLFF. Written as DNA, the CDR3 is TGTGCCAGCAGTGAACGGGGGCCGCTATGGGAAAAACTGTTTTTT.

The chain carries TRBV28 and TRBJ2-3, with 7 bases identical to TRBD1. Germline values: CDR1 MDHEN, CDR2 SYDVKM. The CDR3 contains 14 residues. The junction had 7 bases not matched to a gene; V was cut back by 6 bases and J by 4 bases. The CDR3 reads CASSQGQVSDTQYF. Written as DNA, the CDR3 is TGTGCCAGCAGCCAAGGACAGGTGTCAGATACGCAGTATTTT.

This clone appeared a single time. The rearrangement uses TRBV15 and TRBJ2-2, with 9 bases aligning to TRBD2. The CDR3 has 17 residues. Per germline, CDR1 LNHNV and CDR2 YYDKDF (reference sequence). The ends lost 0 bases at V and 7 bases at J; junction bases unmatched: 9. The CDR3 loop is CATSRDASGASGGELFF. In nucleotides, the CDR3 is TGTGCCACCAGCAGAGATGCTAGCGGGGCGTCGGGCGGGGAGCTGTTTTTT.

The genes are TRBV19 and TRBJ1-2; D call uncertain. The CDR3 runs to 14 residues. V dropped 1 base and J dropped 5 bases, with 11 bases sitting between them. Germline CDR1 and CDR2: LNHDA and SQIVND (reference sequence). Here the CDR3 reads CASSIGVGEYGYTF. The CDR3 DNA is TGTGCCAGTAGTATAGGTGTCGGGGAGTATGGCTACACCTTC.